Each of the 20 T cell receptor beta chains below was sequenced from the same sample in a study of OX40 agonist ivuxolimab in advanced cancers. The table came from immunoSEQ multiplex PCR; TCRdb's copy has only in-frame clones and leaves some out. This sample has around 60,000 clones, with over 75% found just once. Sequences were derived from CD4+ or CD8+ T cells sorted from blood, sampled in a trial of the OX40 agonist ivuxolimab. The receptors were gathered from an adult with an advanced solid tumor such as melanoma, head and neck, liver or kidney cancer.

The CDR3 nucleotides are TGTGCCAGCAGAATAGGGCAGGGGGACACCGGGGAGCTGTTTTTT. The encoded protein is CASRIGQGDTGELFF. The chain combines TRBV28 with TRBJ2-2; 7 nucleotides match TRBD1. CDR3 size: 15 residues. The V gene's germline CDR1 is MDHEN and CDR2 SYDVKM. The V and J ends lost 6 bases and 3 bases, in that order; junction bases with no gene match: 7.

Concerning this clone: Distinct nucleotide sequences in the sample also encode this CDR3. The CDR3, as DNA: TGTGCCAGCAGGTTGAACACTGAAGCTTTCTTT. Translating gives CASRLNTEAFF. The V call is TRBV28, the J call TRBJ1-1; D unclear. From germline, CDR1 is MDHEN and CDR2 SYDVKM. The ends were cut back, 6 bases at V and 0 bases at J, with 2 bases in the middle. The CDR3 covers 11 residues.

This chain connects TRBV5-8 to TRBJ1-1; D is unresolved. V was trimmed by 0 bases and J by 6 bases, leaving 15 bases between them. Germline CDR1 reads SGHTS; CDR2 reads YDEGEE. This CDR3 is 15 amino acids long. The CDR3 protein is CASSLGGIGRPEAFF. The CDR3 region has the DNA TGTGCCAGCAGCTTGGGGGGAATTGGCCGACCTGAAGCTTTCTTT.

Here the CDR3 reads CASSRGSSNTGELFF. The CDR3 nucleotides read TGTGCCAGCTCACGGGGCAGCTCGAACACCGGGGAGCTGTTTTTT. The V and J genes are TRBV6-5 and TRBJ2-2, with D possibly being TRBD1 or TRBD2 (5 bases each). Germline loops: CDR1 MNHEY, CDR2 SVGAGI. The CDR3 is 15 residues long. V was clipped by 8 bases and J by 0 bases, with 13 bases between them.

This clone has more than one count but fewer than ten. CDR3 coding DNA: TGTGCCAGCAGTACTAACTATGGCTACACCTTC. This codes for CASSTNYGYTF. The chain employs TRBV28 and TRBJ1-2, with D unresolved. Per germline, CDR1 MDHEN and CDR2 SYDVKM. The V and J ends lost 5 bases and 0 bases respectively, with 1 base between them. The CDR3 has 11 amino acids.

The CDR3 protein is CASSLGLQYGYTF. The CDR3 coding sequence is TGTGCCAGCAGCTTGGGCCTCCAATATGGCTACACCTTC. The gene calls are TRBV5-6 and TRBJ1-2; D not certain. Trimming stripped 0 bases from V and 5 bases from J, with 8 bases between. Germline CDR1 reads SGHDT; CDR2 reads YYEEEE. The length of the CDR3 is 13 residues.

This clone was seen a single time. The V and J genes are TRBV10-3 and TRBJ2-7, with 10 bases lining up with TRBD2. CDR3 length equals 16 residues. J was trimmed by 3 bases and V by 2 bases; bases with no gene match: 7. In germline, CDR1 is ENHRY, CDR2 SYGVKD. This CDR3 reads CAISERGEREGYEQYF. CDR3 nucleotides: TGTGCCATCAGTGAGCGAGGTGAGCGGGAGGGCTACGAGCAGTACTTC.

There are a few counts of this clone. This chain links TRBV28 with TRBJ2-4, with 7 bases that match TRBD2. V shed 3 bases and J 8 bases; nucleotides not matched to a gene: 7. Germline assignment: CDR1 MDHEN and CDR2 SYDVKM. The CDR3 length is 14 residues. The CDR3 bases are TGTGCCAGCAGTTTGGGCGGGAGTGAAGACATTCAGTACTTC. This translates into CASSLGGSEDIQYF.

In DNA form, the CDR3 reads TGTGCCAGCAGCTTGGACCGAATTAACTATGGCTACACCTTC. Translation gives CASSLDRINYGYTF. The rearrangement joins TRBV7-9 to TRBJ1-2; D is uncertain. V was clipped by 3 bases and J by 1 base, with 9 bases between them. This CDR3 contains 14 residues. Per germline, CDR1 SEHNR and CDR2 FQNEAQ (reference sequence).

For the CDR3, the DNA is TGTGCCAGCAGCTTTGGTTCGGGGGGGTACAATGAGCAGTTCTTC. Translated, it gives CASSFGSGGYNEQFF. The chain employs TRBV11-2 and TRBJ2-1; TRBD2 matches 8 bases. The J segment lost 4 bases and the V segment lost 3 bases, leaving 5 bases of the junction unmatched. Germline CDR1 reads SGHAT; CDR2 reads FQNNGV. CDR3 length: 15 residues. Supplemented by reference TRBV11-2 and TRBJ2-1, the full variable domain reads EAGVAQSPRYKIIEKRQSVAFWCNPISGHATLYWYQQILGQGPKLLIQFQNNGVVDDSQLPKDRFSAERLKGVDSTLKIQPAKLEDSAVYLCASSFGSGGYNEQFFGPGTRLTVL.

This clone was counted once. The CDR3 sequence is CAWSDLGVGLRGYTF. Written as DNA, the CDR3 is TGTGCCTGGAGTGACTTAGGAGTAGGGTTGAGGGGCTACACCTTC. The rearrangement links TRBV30 to TRBJ1-2, with D unclear. V gave up 1 base and J gave up 8 bases, with 20 bases separating them. CDR3 length: 15 residues. The V gene's germline CDR1 is GTSNPN and CDR2 SVGIG (reference sequence). Looking up the rest from reference TRBV30 and TRBJ1-2 gives the full variable domain: SQTIHQWPATLVQPVGSPLSLECTVEGTSNPNLYWYRQAAGRGLQLLFYSVGIGQISSEVPQNLSASRPQDRQFILSSKKLLLSDSGFYLCAWSDLGVGLRGYTFGSGTRLTVV.

The V and J genes are TRBV5-6 and TRBJ1-6; D is perhaps TRBD1 (5 bases). CDR3 size: 16 residues. Trimming pared 4 bases from V and 3 bases from J, leaving 14 bases between. The germline gives CDR1 SGHDT, CDR2 YYEEEE. In nucleotides, the CDR3 is TGTGCCAGCAGCCCCCCAACCGACAGCTATAATTCACCCCTCCACTTT. Its translation: CASSPPTDSYNSPLHF.

This chain links TRBV4-3 with TRBJ2-7, with D possibly being TRBD1 (5 bases). Trimming stripped 0 bases from V and 3 bases from J, with 9 bases between. The CDR3 sequence is 14 residues long. Germline V gene lookup returns CDR1 LGHNA and CDR2 YSLEER. The chain's CDR3 is CASSQDQGGYEQYF. The DNA for the CDR3 is TGCGCCAGCAGCCAAGATCAGGGCGGCTACGAGCAGTACTTC.

This clone has just one count. V gene TRBV7-9 combines with J gene TRBJ2-3; TRBD1 matches 7 bases. Germline loops: CDR1 SEHNR, CDR2 FQNEAQ (reference sequence). The V and J ends lost 4 bases and 7 bases, in that order; junction bases with no gene match: 14. The CDR3 is made up of 16 amino acids. The CDR3 is CASSSPTGTSGYTQYF. CDR3 DNA: TGTGCCAGCAGCTCCCCGACAGGGACGAGTGGTTATACGCAGTATTTT. Drawing the rest from reference TRBV7-9 and TRBJ2-3, the complete variable domain is DTGVSQNPRHKITKRGQNVTFRCDPISEHNRLYWYRQTLGQGPEFLTYFQNEAQLEKSRLLSDRFSAERPKGSFSTLEIQRTEQGDSAMYLCASSSPTGTSGYTQYFGPGTRLTVL.

The chain recombines TRBV4-1 with TRBJ2-7; D may be TRBD1 or TRBD2 (5 bases each). Trimming removed 1 base from V and 5 bases from J, with 9 bases in between. This CDR3 contains 13 residues. Per germline, CDR1 MGHRA and CDR2 YSYEKL. The CDR3 coding sequence is TGCGCCAGCAGCCAAGTGTGGGGGAACGAGCAGTACTTC. It yields the protein CASSQVWGNEQYF.

The chain has TRBV21-1 and TRBJ1-1; the DNA was not used to check the table's D call, TRBD1. TRBV21-1 is annotated as a pseudogene. The length of the CDR3 is 21 residues. The CDR3: CASSKVKLCGPPGQRNTEAFF. CDR3 DNA sequence: TGTGCCAGCAGCAAAGTTAAGCTTTGTGGCCCCCCGGGACAGCGGAACACTGAAGCTTTCTTT.

The rearrangement joins TRBV13 to TRBJ1-1; D is possibly TRBD1 (6 bases). The germline V gene encodes CDR1 PRHDT and CDR2 FYEKMQ (reference sequence). The CDR3 loop spans 14 amino acids. V was cut by 5 bases and J by 1 base, with 11 bases left in between. This CDR3 reads CASSPGDKNTEAFF. The CDR3, as DNA: TGTGCCAGCAGCCCTGGGGACAAGAACACTGAAGCTTTCTTT.

The V gene is TRBV11-3, the J gene TRBJ2-7; a possible D gene is TRBD1 (6 bases). The CDR3 has 14 amino acids. With 6 bases removed from V and 5 bases from J, the gap between germline ends came to 17 bases. From germline, CDR1 is SGHNT and CDR2 YENEEA. The CDR3 DNA reads as TGTGCCAGCAGGAAAGGGGCAGGGGCCCACGAGCAGTACTTC. Its protein product is CASRKGAGAHEQYF.

The chain uses TRBV7-9 and TRBJ2-1; the match to TRBD2 covers 13 bases. The CDR3 consists of 14 residues. Germline assignment: CDR1 SEHNR and CDR2 FQNEAQ (reference sequence). J was trimmed by 7 bases and V by 5 bases; bases with no gene match: 2. In DNA, the CDR3 is TGTGCCAGCAGCCAGACTAGCGGGAGGAATGAGCAGTTCTTC. It encodes CASSQTSGRNEQFF.

The chain joins TRBV15 to TRBJ2-1, with 15 nucleotides matching TRBD2. J was trimmed by 5 bases and V by 7 bases; bases with no gene match: 3. Germline CDR1 is LNHNV and CDR2 is YYDKDF (reference sequence). CDR3 size: 15 residues. This CDR3 reads CATTGTSGRNNEQFF. CDR3 DNA: TGTGCCACCACCGGGACTAGCGGGAGGAACAATGAGCAGTTCTTC.